This TCR beta chain was sequenced for a study of T cell responses to AZD1222 COVID-19 vaccine. Overall study results and limits: Regions 160-218 and 743-854 held dominance among vaccine-associated CD4 TCRs, which spanned spike. Females outnumbered males among donors, who were mostly white British; clonal diversity was possibly underestimated. Spike-specific TCR repertoires showed rising breadth and depth after two AZD1222 doses.

As to this clone: The antigen is not known.

The method was immunoSEQ multiplex PCR; TCRdb's version includes in-frame clones alone and lacks a portion of them. The data contain 150,000 or so clones, about 91% of them singletons. Losses at the gene ends were 2 bases for V and 4 bases for J; bases not matched to a gene: 11. Germline values: CDR1 MNHEY, CDR2 SVGEGT. This CDR3 contains 16 residues. This clonotype originated in an adult in good health. The chain employs TRBV6-2 or TRBV6-3 and TRBJ2-7; the match to TRBD2 covers 7 bases. The sequences come from peripheral blood, collected on day 0 of AZD1222 vaccination. For the CDR3, the DNA is TGTGCCAGCAGTTACCCGCGGGAGAATCCTTTATACGAGCAGTACTTC. Protein product: CASSYPRENPLYEQYF.